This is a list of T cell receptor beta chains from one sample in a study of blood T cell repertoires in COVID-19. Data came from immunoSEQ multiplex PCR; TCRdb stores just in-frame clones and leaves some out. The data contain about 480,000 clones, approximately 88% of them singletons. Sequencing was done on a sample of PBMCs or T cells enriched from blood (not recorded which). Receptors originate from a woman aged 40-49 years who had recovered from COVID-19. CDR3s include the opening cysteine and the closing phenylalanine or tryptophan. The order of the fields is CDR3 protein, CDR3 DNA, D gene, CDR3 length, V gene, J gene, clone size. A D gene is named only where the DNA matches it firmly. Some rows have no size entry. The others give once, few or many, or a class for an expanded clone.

CASRGQRGTEAFF,TGTGCCAGCAGGGGGCAAAGGGGCACTGAAGCTTTCTTT,NA,13,TRBV6-5,TRBJ1-1,NA
CASSSRPGQEAPLHF,TGTGCCAGCAGTTCCCGCCCGGGACAGGAGGCTCCCCTCCACTTT,TRBD1,15,TRBV6-6,TRBJ1-6,NA
CASSLTDIYGYTF,TGTGCCAGCAGCCTCACAGACATCTATGGCTACACCTTC,NA,13,TRBV5-5,TRBJ1-2,few
CASSPSGGSYGYTF,TGTGCCAGCTCACCATCGGGGGGATCCTATGGCTACACCTTC,NA,14,TRBV18,TRBJ1-2,NA
CASSPRTRSTDTQYF,TGTGCCAGCAGTCCTAGGACTAGAAGCACAGATACGCAGTATTTT,TRBD2,15,TRBV27,TRBJ2-3,NA
CASSQDRNTEAFF,TGTGCCAGCAGCCAAGATAGGAACACTGAAGCTTTCTTT,NA,13,TRBV4-2,TRBJ1-1,NA
CASSLPGRGYNEQFF,TGTGCCAGCAGCCTCCCGGGGCGGGGGTATAATGAGCAGTTCTTC,TRBD2,15,TRBV3-1/TRBV3-2,TRBJ2-1,once
CASSTRLAGAHYEQYF,TGCGCCAGCAGCACCCGACTAGCGGGGGCTCACTACGAGCAGTACTTC,TRBD2,16,TRBV5-1,TRBJ2-7,NA
CASSLIATQGETQYF,TGTGCCAGCAGCTTGATAGCTACCCAGGGGGAGACCCAGTACTTC,NA,15,TRBV5-6,TRBJ2-5,NA
CASQTTASGNTIYF,TGTGCCAGTCAGACCACAGCCTCTGGAAACACCATATATTTT,NA,14,TRBV19,TRBJ1-3,NA
CASPQGETQYF,TGTGCCAGCCCTCAGGGAGAGACCCAGTACTTC,NA,11,TRBV7-9,TRBJ2-5,NA
CASTWGAPNTGELFF,TGTGCCAGTACTTGGGGAGCTCCGAACACCGGGGAGCTGTTTTTT,NA,15,TRBV6-5,TRBJ2-2,NA
CSVTQGQGARQYF,TGCAGCGTTACCCAAGGACAGGGGGCAAGGCAGTACTTC,TRBD1,13,TRBV29-1,TRBJ2-7,NA
CASSLSIGTGGSDTDTQYF,TGTGCCAGCAGCTTATCAATCGGGACAGGGGGCTCGGACACAGATACGCAGTATTTT,TRBD1,19,TRBV7-9,TRBJ2-3,NA
CASSYSSRGDGYTF,TGTGCCAGCAGTTACTCTAGCAGGGGTGATGGCTACACCTTC,NA,14,TRBV6-5,TRBJ1-2,NA
CASSSDRGLGYTF,TGCGCCAGCAGCTCGGACAGGGGGCTCGGCTACACCTTC,TRBD1,13,TRBV5-1,TRBJ1-2,NA
CASSSAVIQYF,TGTGCCAGCAGTTCGGCGGTTATTCAGTACTTC,NA,11,TRBV6-2/TRBV6-3,TRBJ2-4,NA
CASSVGASGRSDTQYF,TGTGCCAGCAGCGTAGGGGCGAGCGGGAGATCAGATACGCAGTATTTT,TRBD2,16,TRBV9,TRBJ2-3,NA
CASSSRVYSNQPQHF,TGTGCCAGCAGCTCTAGAGTCTATAGCAATCAGCCCCAGCATTTT,NA,15,TRBV5-8,TRBJ1-5,NA
CASSLLSGVDTEAFF,TGTGCCAGCAGCTTACTATCGGGGGTTGACACTGAAGCTTTCTTT,NA,15,TRBV7-2,TRBJ1-1,NA
CASSLAANYGYTF,TGTGCCAGCAGCTTGGCAGCTAACTATGGCTACACCTTC,NA,13,TRBV5-8,TRBJ1-2,NA
CASSQSLSGPLSGYTF,TGTGCCAGCAGCCAATCATTGTCAGGTCCGCTCAGCGGCTACACCTTC,NA,16,TRBV16,TRBJ1-2,NA
CASSLDATGNTEAFF,TGTGCCAGCAGCTTAGATGCGACTGGGAACACTGAAGCTTTCTTT,NA,15,TRBV7-9,TRBJ1-1,NA
CASSPGSGAQPQHF,TGTGCCAGCTCACCGGGTTCAGGGGCTCAGCCCCAGCATTTT,NA,14,TRBV18,TRBJ1-5,NA
CASSLGPGQTSSGNTIYF,TGTGCCAGCAGCCTAGGCCCCGGACAGACGAGCTCTGGAAACACCATATATTTT,NA,18,TRBV11-3,TRBJ1-3,NA
CASGRSGNTIYF,TGTGCCAGTGGCCGCTCTGGAAACACCATATATTTT,NA,12,TRBV19,TRBJ1-3,NA
CASSSGLPTDTQYF,TGTGCCAGCAGCTCGGGACTTCCCACAGATACGCAGTATTTT,NA,14,TRBV7-9,TRBJ2-3,NA